This T cell receptor beta chain originates from a study of a mutant IDH1 vaccine in newly diagnosed glioma. Overall study context: Pretreatment consisted of radiotherapy, temozolomide, or both, with most receiving both. Findings and limits, study-wide: Whatever changes occurred in top peripheral T cell clonotypes seemed unrelated to pseudoprogression.

The CDR3 runs 18 residues. The germline CDR1 and CDR2 sequences are SGHKS and YYEKEE (reference sequence). Deletions cut 0 bases from V and 4 bases from J, with 22 bases between. Using immunoSEQ multiplex PCR, the repertoire was profiled, and TCRdb retains in-frame clones only, with some absent. The sample contains 65,000 to 70,000 clones, 65% to 90% of which appear only once. A remark on this clone: Its antigen is still unknown.

This sample's time point: baseline, week 1 (first vaccination visit). The treatment here: pre-vaccination baseline after standard-of-care therapy. This chain connects TRBV5-5 to TRBJ1-2; D is perhaps TRBD1 (6 bases). This receptor was identified in a man under 40 with glioma. The sample consisted of PBMCs, taken from a glioma patient treated with radiotherapy, temozolomide or both. In nucleotides, the CDR3 is TGTGCCAGCAGCTTGGAACGGGCAGGGGTGCTAGGCGGCTATGGCTACACCTTC. Its protein product is CASSLERAGVLGGYGYTF.